Reported below is one TCR beta chain. Its target is unknown. The data originate from a study of cytotoxic CD8 clonotypes in ibrutinib-treated CLL. Background on the study: Response samples were obtained once patients had received a median about 12 months of treatment, range 6 to 36. Whole-study findings and limits: Clonotypes that were public were uncommon, and they contracted or stayed stable on treatment. Clonality showed a rise at ibrutinib response that reversed toward baseline at progression. Exceeding age-matched healthy donors, baseline clonality also tracked the counts of circulating CD8+ T cells.

Repertoires were generated with immunoSEQ multiplex PCR, while TCRdb's copy carries only in-frame clones and drops some. This table holds around 250,000 clones, 70% found once. This TCR was sampled from a human donor with chronic lymphocytic leukemia. Source: PBMCs, taken after 24 months of ibrutinib treatment.

The CDR3 bases are TGTGCCAGCGCTATCTCCGGGATAGGTCAAGATACGCAGTATTTT. Translated: CASAISGIGQDTQYF. The chain combines TRBV11-2 with TRBJ2-3, with a weak D call TRBD2 (5 bases). This CDR3 is built from 15 residues. V was trimmed by 8 bases and J by 5 bases, leaving 20 bases between them. Germline lookup yields CDR1 SGHAT and CDR2 FQNNGV.